This T cell receptor beta chain derives from a study of blood T cell repertoires in COVID-19. Background on the study: The study drew acute and convalescent COVID-19 samples from the United States, Italy and Spain. From T cells, B-cell-depleted T cells, or PBMCs came the material, which was cDNA or gDNA.

Sequencing was performed with immunoSEQ multiplex PCR; in TCRdb, only in-frame clones are kept and a portion is missing. The table shows tens of thousands of clones, with approximately 90% occurring only once. The source of this sequence is a woman of 80 years or more with acute or convalescent COVID-19. The sequenced material came from peripheral blood.

The CDR3 here is CASSLGQGPEMGETQYF. The DNA for the CDR3 is TGTGCCAGCAGCTTGGGACAGGGGCCCGAGATGGGAGAGACCCAGTACTTC. The rearrangement links TRBV5-4 to TRBJ2-5; 8 bases agree with TRBD1. With 0 bases clipped from V and 4 bases from J, the junction kept 11 bases outside the gene matches. The germline V gene has CDR1 SGHNT and CDR2 YYREEE (reference sequence). The CDR3 contains 17 residues.